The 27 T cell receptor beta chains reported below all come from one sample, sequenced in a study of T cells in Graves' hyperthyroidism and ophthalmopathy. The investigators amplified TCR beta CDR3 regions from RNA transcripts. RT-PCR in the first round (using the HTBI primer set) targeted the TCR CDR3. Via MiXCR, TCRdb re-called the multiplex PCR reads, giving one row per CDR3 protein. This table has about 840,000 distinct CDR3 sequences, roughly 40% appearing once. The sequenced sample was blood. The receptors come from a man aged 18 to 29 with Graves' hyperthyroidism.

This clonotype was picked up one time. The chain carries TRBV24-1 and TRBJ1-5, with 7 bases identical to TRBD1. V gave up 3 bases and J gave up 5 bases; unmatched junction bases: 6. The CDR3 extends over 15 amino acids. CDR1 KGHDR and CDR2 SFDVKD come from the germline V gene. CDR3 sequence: CATSDTGDSDQPQHF. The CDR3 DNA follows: TGTGCCACCAGTGATACAGGGGATTCGGATCAGCCCCAGCATTTT.

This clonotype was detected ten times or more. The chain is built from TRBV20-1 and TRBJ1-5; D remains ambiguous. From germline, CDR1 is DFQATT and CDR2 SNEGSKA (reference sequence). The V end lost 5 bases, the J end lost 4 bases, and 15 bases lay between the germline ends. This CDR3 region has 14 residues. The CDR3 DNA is TGCAGTGCTCTCATAGGCCCGGCTAATCAGCCCCAGCATTTT. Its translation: CSALIGPANQPQHF.

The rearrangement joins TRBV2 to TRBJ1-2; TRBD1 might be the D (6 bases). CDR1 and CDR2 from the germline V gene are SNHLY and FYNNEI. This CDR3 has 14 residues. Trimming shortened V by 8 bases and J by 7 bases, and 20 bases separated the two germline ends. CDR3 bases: TGTGCCAGCCCCTACGAGGGGACAATCCTTGGCTACACCTTC. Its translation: CASPYEGTILGYTF. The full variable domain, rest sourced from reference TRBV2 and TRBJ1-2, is EPEVTQTPSHQVTQMGQEVILRCVPISNHLYFYWYRQILGQKVEFLVSFYNNEISEKSEIFDDQFSVERPDGSNFTLKIRSTKLEDSAMYFCASPYEGTILGYTFGSGTRLTVV.

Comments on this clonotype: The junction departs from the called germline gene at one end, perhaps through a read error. The CDR3 coding sequence is TGCGCCAGCAGCTTGGAGGGGATGGGCAATCAGCCCCAGCGTTTT. It specifies CASSLEGMGNQPQRF. V usage is TRBV5-1 and J usage is TRBJ1-5; D is perhaps TRBD1 (5 bases). This CDR3 spans 15 amino acids. Germline-derived CDR1 and CDR2 are SGHRS and YFSETQ.

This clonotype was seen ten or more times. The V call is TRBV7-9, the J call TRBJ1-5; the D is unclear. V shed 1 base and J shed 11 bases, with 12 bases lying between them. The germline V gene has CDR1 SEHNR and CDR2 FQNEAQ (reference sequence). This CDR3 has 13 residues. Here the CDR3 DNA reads TGTGCCAGCAGCTTAGAAGGCCGTGTGGCCCAGCATTTT. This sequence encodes CASSLEGRVAQHF.

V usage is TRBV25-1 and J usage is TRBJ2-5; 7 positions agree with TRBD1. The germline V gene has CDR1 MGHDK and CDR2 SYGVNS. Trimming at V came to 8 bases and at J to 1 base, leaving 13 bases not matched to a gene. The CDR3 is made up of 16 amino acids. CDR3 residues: CASGRLPGTAQETQYF. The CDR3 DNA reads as TGTGCCAGCGGAAGACTTCCCGGGACAGCCCAAGAGACCCAGTACTTC.

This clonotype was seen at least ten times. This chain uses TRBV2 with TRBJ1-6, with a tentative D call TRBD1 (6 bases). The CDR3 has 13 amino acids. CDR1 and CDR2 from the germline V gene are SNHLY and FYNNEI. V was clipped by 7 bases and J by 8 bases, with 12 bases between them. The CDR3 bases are TGTGCCAGCACCAGGGGAAGTGATTCACCCCTCCACTTT. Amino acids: CASTRGSDSPLHF.

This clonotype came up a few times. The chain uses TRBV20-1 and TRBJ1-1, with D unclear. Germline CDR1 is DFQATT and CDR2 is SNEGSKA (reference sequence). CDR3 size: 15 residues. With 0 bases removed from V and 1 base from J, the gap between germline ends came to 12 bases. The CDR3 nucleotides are TGCAGTGCTAGAGATCTTGGCCCCCAGAACACTGAAGCTTTCTTT. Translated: CSARDLGPQNTEAFF.

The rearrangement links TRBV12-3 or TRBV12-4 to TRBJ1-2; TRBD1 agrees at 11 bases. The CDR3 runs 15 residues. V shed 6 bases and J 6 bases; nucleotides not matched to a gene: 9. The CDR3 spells CASRVIGQGADGYTF. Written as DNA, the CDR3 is TGTGCCAGCAGGGTGATAGGACAGGGGGCGGATGGCTACACCTTC.

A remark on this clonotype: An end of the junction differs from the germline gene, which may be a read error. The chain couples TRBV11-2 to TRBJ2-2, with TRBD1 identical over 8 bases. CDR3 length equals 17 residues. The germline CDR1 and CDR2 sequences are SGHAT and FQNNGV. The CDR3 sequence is CASSQGSGGTGYGELFF. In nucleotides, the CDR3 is TGCGCCAGCAGCCAAGGGTCTGGAGGGACAGGATACGGGGAGCTGTTTTTT.

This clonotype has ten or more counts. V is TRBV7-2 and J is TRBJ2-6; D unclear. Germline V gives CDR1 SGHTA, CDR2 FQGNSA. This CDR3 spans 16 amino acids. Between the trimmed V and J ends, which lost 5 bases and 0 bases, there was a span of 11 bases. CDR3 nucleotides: TGTGCCAGCAGCCCCCAGGCCTTCTCTGGGGCCAACGTCCTGACTTTC. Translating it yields CASSPQAFSGANVLTF.

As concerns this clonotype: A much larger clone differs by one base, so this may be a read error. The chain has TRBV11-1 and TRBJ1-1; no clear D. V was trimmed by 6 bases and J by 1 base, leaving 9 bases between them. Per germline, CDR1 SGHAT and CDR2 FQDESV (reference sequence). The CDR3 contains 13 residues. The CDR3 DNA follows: TGTGCCAGCAGGACCGCCGCGAACACTGAAGCTTTCTTT. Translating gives CASRTAANTEAFF.

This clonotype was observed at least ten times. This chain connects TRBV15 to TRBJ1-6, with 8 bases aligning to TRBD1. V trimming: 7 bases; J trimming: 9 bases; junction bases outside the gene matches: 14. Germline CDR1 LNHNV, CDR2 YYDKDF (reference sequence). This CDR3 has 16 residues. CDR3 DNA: TGTGCCACCAACCTAGGGACGACAGGGGTGACTTCACCCCTCCACTTT. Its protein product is CATNLGTTGVTSPLHF.

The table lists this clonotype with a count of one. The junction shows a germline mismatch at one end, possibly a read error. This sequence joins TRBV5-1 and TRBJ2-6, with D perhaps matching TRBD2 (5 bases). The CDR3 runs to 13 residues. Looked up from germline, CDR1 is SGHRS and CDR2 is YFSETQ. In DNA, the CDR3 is TGCGCCAGCAGCGCGAGGGTGCCGAACACTGAAGCTTTC. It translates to CASSARVPNTEAF.

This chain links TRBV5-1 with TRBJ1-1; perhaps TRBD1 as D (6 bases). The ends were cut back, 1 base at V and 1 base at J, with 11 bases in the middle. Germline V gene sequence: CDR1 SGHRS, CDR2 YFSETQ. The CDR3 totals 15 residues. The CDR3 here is CASSLPSRGNTEAFF. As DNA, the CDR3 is TGCGCCAGCAGCTTGCCCTCCAGGGGGAACACTGAAGCTTTCTTT.

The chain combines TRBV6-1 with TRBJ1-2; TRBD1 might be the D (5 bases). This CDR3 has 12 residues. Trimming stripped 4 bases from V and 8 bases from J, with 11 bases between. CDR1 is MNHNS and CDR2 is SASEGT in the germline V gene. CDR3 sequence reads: CASSGLTAGYTF. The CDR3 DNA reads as TGTGCCAGCAGTGGACTGACAGCCGGCTACACCTTC.

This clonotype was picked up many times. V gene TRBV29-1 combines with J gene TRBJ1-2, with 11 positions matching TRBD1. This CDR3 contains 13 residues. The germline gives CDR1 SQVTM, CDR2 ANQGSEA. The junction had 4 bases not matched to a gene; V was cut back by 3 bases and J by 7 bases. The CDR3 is CSVDRTGGLGYTF. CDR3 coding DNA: TGCAGCGTTGACAGGACAGGGGGCCTTGGCTACACCTTC.

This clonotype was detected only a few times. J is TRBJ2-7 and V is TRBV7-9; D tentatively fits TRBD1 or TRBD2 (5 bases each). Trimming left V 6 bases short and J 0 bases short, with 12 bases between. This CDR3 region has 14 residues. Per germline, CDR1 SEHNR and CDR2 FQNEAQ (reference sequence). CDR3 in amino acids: CASSRDRYSYEQYF. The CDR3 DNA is TGTGCCAGCAGTCGGGACCGCTACTCCTACGAGCAGTACTTC.

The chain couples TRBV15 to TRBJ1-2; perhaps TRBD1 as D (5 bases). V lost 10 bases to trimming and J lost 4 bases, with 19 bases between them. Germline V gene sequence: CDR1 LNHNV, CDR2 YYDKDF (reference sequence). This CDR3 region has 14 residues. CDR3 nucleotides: TGTGCCAGCACCGGGACCCTGGGGAGCTATGGCTACACCTTC. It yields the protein CASTGTLGSYGYTF.

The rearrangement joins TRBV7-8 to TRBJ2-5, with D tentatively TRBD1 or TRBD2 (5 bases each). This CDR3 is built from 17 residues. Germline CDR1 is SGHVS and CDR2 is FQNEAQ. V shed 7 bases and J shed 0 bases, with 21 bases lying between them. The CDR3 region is CASTDGLGTPYQETQYF. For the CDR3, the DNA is TGTGCCAGCACCGACGGACTTGGGACCCCTTACCAAGAGACCCAGTACTTC.

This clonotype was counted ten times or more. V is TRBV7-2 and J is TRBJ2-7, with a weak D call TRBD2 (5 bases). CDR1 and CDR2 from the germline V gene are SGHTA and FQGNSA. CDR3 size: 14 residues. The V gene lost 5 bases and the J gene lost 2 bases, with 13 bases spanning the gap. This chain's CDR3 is CASSPVVEAYEQYF. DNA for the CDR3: TGTGCCAGCAGCCCCGTTGTGGAGGCCTACGAGCAGTACTTC.

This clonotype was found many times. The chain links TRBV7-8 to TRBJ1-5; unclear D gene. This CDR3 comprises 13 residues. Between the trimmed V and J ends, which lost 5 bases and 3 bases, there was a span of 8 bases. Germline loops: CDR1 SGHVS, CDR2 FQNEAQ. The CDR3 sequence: CASSPPNNQPQHF. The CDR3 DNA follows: TGTGCCAGCAGCCCACCAAACAATCAGCCCCAGCATTTT.

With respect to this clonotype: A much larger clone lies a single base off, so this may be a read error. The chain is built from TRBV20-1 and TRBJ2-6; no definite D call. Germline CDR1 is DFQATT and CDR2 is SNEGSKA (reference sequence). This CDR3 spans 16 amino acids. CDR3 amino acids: CRASDTLMGGANVLTF. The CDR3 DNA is TGCAGAGCTAGTGACACTCTTATGGGAGGGGCCAACGTCCTGACTTTC.

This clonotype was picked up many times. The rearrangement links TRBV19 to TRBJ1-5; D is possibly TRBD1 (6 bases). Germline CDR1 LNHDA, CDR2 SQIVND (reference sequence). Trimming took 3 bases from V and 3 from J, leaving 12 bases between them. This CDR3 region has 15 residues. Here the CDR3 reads CASSMGTGPNQPQHF. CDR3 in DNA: TGTGCCAGTAGTATGGGCACAGGGCCCAATCAGCCCCAGCATTTT.

CDR3 nucleotides: TGTGCCAGCAGCCCCCGGGTCCGTGATGGCTACACCTTC. The encoded protein is CASSPRVRDGYTF. The V and J genes are TRBV3-1 and TRBJ1-2; D gene ambiguous. V shed 4 bases and J shed 6 bases, with 12 bases lying between them. The germline V gene has CDR1 LGHDT and CDR2 YNNKEL (reference sequence). The CDR3 sequence is 13 residues long.

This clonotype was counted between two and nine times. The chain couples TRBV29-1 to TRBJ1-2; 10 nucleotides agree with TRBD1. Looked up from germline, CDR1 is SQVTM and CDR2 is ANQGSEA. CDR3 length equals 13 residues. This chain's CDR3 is CSVTDRGNYGYTF. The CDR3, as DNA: TGCAGTGTAACGGACAGGGGGAACTATGGCTACACCTTC.

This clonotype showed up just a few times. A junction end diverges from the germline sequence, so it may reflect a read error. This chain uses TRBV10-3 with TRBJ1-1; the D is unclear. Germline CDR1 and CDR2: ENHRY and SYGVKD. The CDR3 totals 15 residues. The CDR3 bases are TGTGCCAGCAGTTACTCTAGGGAATTGGGCGCTGAAGCTTTCTTT. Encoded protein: CASSYSRELGAEAFF.